This T cell receptor beta chain was observed in a study of blood T cells in healthy people across ages. General observations from the study: The fall in TCR beta diversity per million T cells was roughly linear with age. The study found TCR beta diversity correlated strongly with naive T cell percentage.

Trimming at V came to 5 bases and at J to 2 bases, leaving 4 bases not matched to a gene. CDR3 size: 15 residues. The germline gives CDR1 SGDLS, CDR2 YYNGEE. Using a J-beta primer mix together with a sample-barcoded 5' primer, a second PCR was run for about 6 to 12 cycles. TCRdb reprocessed the 5' RACE reads via MiXCR and lists one record per CDR3 protein. The data show over a million distinct CDR3 sequences, roughly two fifths seen once. Points on this clonotype: Its antigen is still unknown.

The sample comprised blood. The J gene is TRBJ2-2, the V gene TRBV9; 9 nucleotides match TRBD1. This receptor was obtained from a young woman in good health. CDR3 in amino acids: CASRRTGGNTGELFF. In nucleotides, the CDR3 is TGTGCCAGCAGGAGAACAGGGGGCAACACCGGGGAGCTGTTTTTT.